This is a list of T cell receptor beta chains from one sample in a study of T cells in localized non-small cell lung cancer. Generated by immunoSEQ multiplex PCR, the TCRdb table keeps only in-frame clones and is missing some. Of some 66,000 clones in the sample, 70% to 90% were seen once. The sample in question was peripheral blood, obtained before any cancer treatment. The receptors come from a female donor older than 55 with stage I lung adenocarcinoma. CDR3s include the opening cysteine and the closing phenylalanine or tryptophan. The order of the fields is clone size, J gene, D gene, V gene, CDR3 DNA, CDR3 protein. The D gene is left open where the match is weak. Clone sizes are given selectively: once, few, many, or a class where the clone is expanded.

.	TRBJ2-2	.	TRBV11-2	TGTGCCAGCAGCTTAGTTTCCTTAGCGAATGGGGAGCTGTTTTTT	CASSLVSLANGELFF
.	TRBJ2-2	TRBD2	TRBV4-2	TGTGCCAGCAGCCCACGGACTAGCGGGGCCTCAACCGGGGAGCTGTTTTTT	CASSPRTSGASTGELFF
.	TRBJ2-3	.	TRBV29-1	TGCAGCGTTGGGAGTTCAGGGGCAGATACGCAGTATTTT	CSVGSSGADTQYF
.	TRBJ2-7	.	TRBV5-1	TGCGCCAGCAGCTTGGGGGCAGCGGGTGACTACGAGCAGTACTTC	CASSLGAAGDYEQYF
.	TRBJ2-1	TRBD2	TRBV11-2	TGTGCCAGCAGCGCCCAGCGGGGCCCAACCAATGAGCAGTTCTTC	CASSAQRGPTNEQFF
.	TRBJ2-7	.	TRBV18	TGTGCCAGCTCACCAAATTTATCCTACGAGCAGTACTTC	CASSPNLSYEQYF
.	TRBJ2-7	TRBD1	TRBV27	TGTGCCAGCAGTTTATCGGACAGGGGACTCACCTACGAGCAGTACTTC	CASSLSDRGLTYEQYF
.	TRBJ1-4	.	TRBV11-1	TGTGCCAGCAGCTTGGACGGTGCAACTAATGAAAAACTGTTTTTT	CASSLDGATNEKLFF
.	TRBJ1-2	.	TRBV6-1	TGTGCCAGCAGTGAAGGTTCAGGGGCCTATGGCTACACCTTC	CASSEGSGAYGYTF
.	TRBJ1-2	TRBD1	TRBV11-2	TGTGCCAGCAGACTTGGGACAGGGAACTATGGCTACACCTTC	CASRLGTGNYGYTF
.	TRBJ2-2	.	TRBV9	TGTGCCAGCAGCGTAGGCGGAGTAGCTAAGGGATCCGTGGGACGTGAGCTGTTTTTT	CASSVGGVAKGSVGRELFF
.	TRBJ1-2	.	TRBV11-2	TGTGCCAGCAGCATACAGGGTCGTGGGCGAAACTATGGCTACACCTTC	CASSIQGRGRNYGYTF
.	TRBJ1-1	.	TRBV15	TGTGCCACCAGCAGAGGAGGGTTGAACACTGAAGCTTTCTTT	CATSRGGLNTEAFF
.	TRBJ1-1	TRBD1	TRBV7-2	TGTGCCAGCAGACCTGGACAGGGTGGGATGAACACTGAAGCTTTCTTT	CASRPGQGGMNTEAFF
.	TRBJ2-5	TRBD1	TRBV5-1	TGCGCCAGCAGCCTTGGGACAGGGTTCGGGGAGACCCAGTACTTC	CASSLGTGFGETQYF
.	TRBJ1-2	TRBD1	TRBV4-1	TGCGCCAGCAGCCAAGAGGGGGGACAGGGTCTAGGCTACACCTTC	CASSQEGGQGLGYTF
.	TRBJ2-7	TRBD1	TRBV14	TGTGCCAGCAGCCAGGGACAGCACCTCTCCTACGAGCAGTACTTC	CASSQGQHLSYEQYF
.	TRBJ2-1	.	TRBV19	TGTGCCACACGACCCCCCGGGATCAATGAGCAGTTCTTC	CATRPPGINEQFF
once	TRBJ2-5	.	TRBV19	TGTGCTACATCGGGGGAAGAGACCCAGTACTTC	CATSGEETQYF
.	TRBJ2-7	.	TRBV2	TGTGCCAGCAACGAGGGAGGAGCGGGCCTACGGGAGCAGTACTTC	CASNEGGAGLREQYF
.	TRBJ1-5	.	TRBV19	TGTGCCAGTAGTCTTACAAGTAGCAATCAGCCCCAGCATTTT	CASSLTSSNQPQHF
.	TRBJ2-3	TRBD2	TRBV9	TGTGCCAGCACCGCCAATCCGGGGGGGATCACAGATACGCAGTATTTT	CASTANPGGITDTQYF
.	TRBJ2-7	TRBD1	TRBV5-6	TGTGCCAGCAGCCCCGGGACAGGGGGCGCGAAGCACGAGCAGTACTTC	CASSPGTGGAKHEQYF
.	TRBJ2-3	.	TRBV5-1	TGCGCCAGCAGCTTGAGGGACTTCACAGATACGCAGTATTTT	CASSLRDFTDTQYF
.	TRBJ2-3	.	TRBV11-3	TGTGCCAGCAGCTTTTTGGGGCGAACAGATACGCAGTATTTT	CASSFLGRTDTQYF
.	TRBJ1-2	.	TRBV28	TGTGCCAGCAGCCTCAAGAGGGAAGGCTACACCTTC	CASSLKREGYTF
.	TRBJ1-1	.	TRBV6-1	TGTGCCAGCAGCCGAGGGGCGGTGAACACTGAAGCTTTCTTT	CASSRGAVNTEAFF
.	TRBJ1-4	.	TRBV6-6	TGTGCCAGCAGCCCCTTGGATGAAAAACTGTTTTTT	CASSPLDEKLFF
.	TRBJ2-5	.	TRBV9	TGTGCCAGCAGCGTAGAGGCTTCACAAGAGACCCAGTACTTC	CASSVEASQETQYF
few	TRBJ1-1	TRBD1	TRBV6-1	TGTGCCAGCAGTGAAGCGAAGGGGACAGGTTTCATGAACACTGAAGCTTTCTTT	CASSEAKGTGFMNTEAFF
.	TRBJ2-3	.	TRBV2	TGTGCCAGCAGGACTAGTCCCAGCACAGATACGCAGTATTTT	CASRTSPSTDTQYF
.	TRBJ1-1	.	TRBV7-6	TGTGCCAGCAGCCCCGGCGGGCTGAACACTGAAGCTTTCTTT	CASSPGGLNTEAFF
.	TRBJ2-3	TRBD2	TRBV5-1	TGCGCCAGCAGCTTCAGCGGGGGGGCCACAGATACGCAGTATTTT	CASSFSGGATDTQYF
.	TRBJ1-2	.	TRBV28	TGTGCCAGCAGACCAGACAGGTTTAACTATGGCTACACCTTC	CASRPDRFNYGYTF
.	TRBJ1-1	.	TRBV5-1	TGCGCCAGCAGCGCCGGGCACAGGGATCACACTGAAGCTTTCTTT	CASSAGHRDHTEAFF
.	TRBJ1-2	.	TRBV19	TGTGCCAGTAGGCTCCCGGGACCGATAAACTATGGCTACACCTTC	CASRLPGPINYGYTF
.	TRBJ1-2	.	TRBV5-3	TGTGCCAGAAGCTTTAGGACAGCGGTGGGCTATGGCTACACCTTC	CARSFRTAVGYGYTF
.	TRBJ1-4	TRBD1	TRBV28	TGTGCCAGCAGTTTAATCAGGGGGGAGGGTGCGTTTTTT	CASSLIRGEGAFF
few	TRBJ1-5	.	TRBV19	TGTGCCAGTAGTGTAGGGAGGAATCAGCCCCAGCATTTT	CASSVGRNQPQHF
few	TRBJ1-4	.	TRBV29-1	TGCAGCGGTCTTAATGAAAAACTGTTTTTT	CSGLNEKLFF
.	TRBJ2-5	TRBD2	TRBV11-3	TGTGCCAGCAGCCCACAAGTAGCGGGAGGTGGAGAGACCCAGTACTTC	CASSPQVAGGGETQYF
.	TRBJ2-1	TRBD2	TRBV5-1	TGCGCCAGCAATTACAGGGAAAAGTTTAGGGGACTAGCGGGAGCGAGCTCCTACAATGAGCAGTTCTTC	CASNYREKFRGLAGASSYNEQFF
.	TRBJ2-3	TRBD2	TRBV9	TGTGCCAGCAGTCATTCACCGGGACTAGCGGGAGGACTCACAGATACGCAGTATTTT	CASSHSPGLAGGLTDTQYF
.	TRBJ1-2	.	TRBV6-7	TGTGCCAGCAGGAGTACAGGATCCTATGGCTACACCTTC	CASRSTGSYGYTF
.	TRBJ2-7	TRBD2	TRBV11-3	TGTGCCAGCAGCGAATCCCTACTAGCGGGAGGTGCCTACGAGCAGTACTTC	CASSESLLAGGAYEQYF